This T cell receptor beta chain was profiled in a study of graft-versus-host responses after intestinal transplantation. Study as a whole: Multivisceral, liver-intestinal, or isolated intestinal transplants were received by the recipients. Following induction with anti-thymocyte globulin, all recipients were given tacrolimus and steroids for about three years.

Broader study findings: Recipient marrow harbored GvH clones, some of which surfaced first in ileum or blood. HvG clone declines early post-transplant were associated with peak circulating GvH levels.

Libraries were prepared by immunoSEQ multiplex PCR; TCRdb keeps only in-frame clonotypes and omits some of them. This table holds about 24,000 clones, 80% to 90% found once. CDR1 is LGHNT and CDR2 is FRNRAP in the germline V gene. Trimming removed 2 bases from V and 7 bases from J, with 9 bases in between. CDR3 length: 12 residues. In regard to this clone: What it binds is not known.

The origin of this receptor is a human patient who received an intestinal transplant, so some T cells may come from the graft donor. The genes are TRBV12-5 and TRBJ2-7; D remains ambiguous. The sequencing here drew on PBMCs, taken 450 to 480 days after intestinal transplant. The CDR3 here is CASGLPPGEQYF. CDR3 DNA sequence: TGTGCTAGTGGTTTGCCCCCCGGGGAGCAGTACTTC.